Here is one TCR beta chain with its context. This specimen comes from a study of blood T cell repertoires in COVID-19. Method: immunoSEQ multiplex PCR; TCRdb's copy keeps in-frame clones and lacks some. The data hold approximately 97,000 clones, with approximately 82% observed a single time. The V gene lost 5 bases and the J gene lost 7 bases, with 17 bases spanning the gap. This CDR3 is 15 amino acids long. In germline, CDR1 is SGHVS, CDR2 FQNEAQ. This receptor was taken from a man in his 60s with active or convalescent COVID-19. The chain is built from TRBV7-8 and TRBJ1-4; D might be TRBD1 (5 bases). Sequenced sample: peripheral blood. The CDR3 sequence is CASSPDSVGGEKLFF. DNA for the CDR3: TGTGCCAGCAGCCCCGACAGCGTGGGGGGTGAAAAACTGTTTTTT.